The 14 T cell receptor beta chains below all came from one sample that was sequenced in a study of spatial heterogeneity in lung cancer. TCRdb reprocessed the 5' RACE reads with MiXCR, giving one entry per CDR3 protein. Of about 92,000 distinct CDR3 sequences in the sample, 10% to 15% were seen once. Specified time point: sample taken at primary tumor resection. Sample: PBMCs, taken at surgery. These receptors originate from a male donor with early-stage non-small cell lung cancer.

The count of this clonotype is one. The chain joins TRBV29-1 to TRBJ2-3; D might be TRBD2 (6 bases). The CDR3 is 11 amino acids. The germline V gene has CDR1 SQVTM and CDR2 ANQGSEA. V lost 4 bases to trimming and J lost 5 bases, with 7 bases between them. The CDR3 DNA follows: TGCAGCGTTGCGGAGGGAGATACGCAGTATTTT. Its translation: CSVAEGDTQYF.

V gene TRBV7-9 combines with J gene TRBJ2-3; TRBD2 might be the D (5 bases). This CDR3 contains 16 residues. V lost 2 bases, J lost 3 bases, and 15 bases lay in between. CDR1 and CDR2 (germline): SEHNR, FQNEAQ (reference sequence). Here the CDR3 reads CASSLRSGSWTDTQYF. As DNA, the CDR3 is TGTGCCAGCAGCTTACGAAGCGGCTCTTGGACAGATACGCAGTATTTT.

This clonotype was detected only a few times. The chain joins TRBV7-6 to TRBJ2-5, with D possibly matching TRBD1 (8 bases). In germline, CDR1 is SGHVS, CDR2 FNYEAQ. The CDR3 has 16 amino acids. V was clipped by 4 bases and J by 2 bases, with 17 bases between them. The CDR3 DNA follows: TGTGCCAGCAGCTCGACGACAGGGGAGGGGCAAGAGACCCAGTACTTC. Residues: CASSSTTGEGQETQYF.

J is TRBJ1-5 and V is TRBV5-8; the D gene is possibly TRBD1 (5 bases). The CDR3 is 13 residues long. Germline V gives CDR1 SGHTS, CDR2 YDEGEE. The ends were cut back, 10 bases at V and 4 bases at J, with 15 bases in the middle. Written as DNA, the CDR3 is TGTGCCGTGGCCGGGGGTCCAAATCAGCCCCAGCATTTT. This codes for CAVAGGPNQPQHF.

The gene calls are TRBV29-1 and TRBJ2-2; 8 bases fit TRBD2. This CDR3 comprises 12 residues. CDR1 and CDR2 (germline): SQVTM, ANQGSEA. Trimming took 6 bases from V and 6 from J; bases not matched to a gene: 3. The CDR3 here is CSVPGGAGELFF. CDR3 in DNA: TGCAGCGTCCCCGGGGGGGCCGGGGAGCTGTTTTTT.

The chain joins TRBV6-2 or TRBV6-3 to TRBJ2-4, with D possibly being TRBD2 (6 bases). This CDR3 spans 16 amino acids. V was cut by 0 bases and J by 6 bases, with 15 bases left in between. Looked up from germline, CDR1 is MNHEY and CDR2 is SVGEGT. CDR3 sequence reads: CASSYSIGSPPNIQYF. In DNA, the CDR3 is TGTGCCAGCAGTTACTCTATCGGGAGCCCTCCAAACATTCAGTACTTC.

The table lists this clonotype with a few counts. J is TRBJ2-2 and V is TRBV20-1; D ambiguous. The CDR3 has 14 residues. Germline V gene sequence: CDR1 DFQATT, CDR2 SNEGSKA (reference sequence). Trimming took 2 bases from V and 3 from J, leaving 10 bases between them. CDR3 nucleotide sequence: TGCAGTGCTAGACCTTTTCCGTACACCGGGGAGCTGTTTTTT. This gives the protein CSARPFPYTGELFF.

This chain links TRBV27 with TRBJ2-5, with 9 bases that match TRBD1. CDR1 is MNHEY and CDR2 is SMNVEV in the germline V gene (reference sequence). The length of the CDR3 is 15 residues. V lost 5 bases, J lost 4 bases, and 8 bases stayed unmatched. The CDR3 sequence is CASSTRDRERETQYF. CDR3 coding DNA: TGTGCCAGCAGTACACGGGACAGGGAACGAGAGACCCAGTACTTC.

This chain links TRBV18 with TRBJ1-6, with D possibly TRBD1 on 5 matching bases. This CDR3 contains 13 residues. Trimming removed 3 bases at V and 7 bases at J, with 7 bases between. Per the germline V gene, CDR1 is KGHSH and CDR2 is LQKENI. The CDR3, as DNA: TGTGCCAGCTCACCCGAGGGGAATTCACCCCTCCACTTT. It encodes CASSPEGNSPLHF.

This clonotype was observed at least ten times. The CDR3 region is CASSGGRGGYEKLFF. CDR3 nucleotide sequence: TGTGCCAGCAGCGGCGGAAGGGGCGGATATGAAAAACTGTTTTTT. The chain combines TRBV9 with TRBJ1-4, with D perhaps matching TRBD1 (5 bases). The germline V gene has CDR1 SGDLS and CDR2 YYNGEE. The CDR3 loop spans 15 amino acids. Deletions cut 3 bases from V and 6 bases from J, with 15 bases between. Combining the CDR3 with reference TRBV9 and TRBJ1-4 gives the whole variable domain DSGVTQTPKHLITATGQRVTLRCSPRSGDLSVYWYQQSLDQGLQFLIQYYNGEERAKGNILERFSAQQFPDLHSELNLSSLELGDSALYFCASSGGRGGYEKLFFGSGTQLSVL.

V usage is TRBV24-1 and J usage is TRBJ1-1, with no clear D. The CDR3 totals 13 residues. Trimming cost V 5 bases and J 0 bases, with 6 bases left between them. Germline loops: CDR1 KGHDR, CDR2 SFDVKD. CDR3 amino acids: CATSGRLNTEAFF. The CDR3 DNA reads TGTGCCACCAGTGGACGGCTGAACACTGAAGCTTTCTTT.

The J gene is TRBJ2-1, the V gene TRBV20-1; the D is unclear. V was pared by 6 bases and J by 8 bases, with 11 bases between. The CDR3 contains 11 residues. CDR1 and CDR2 (germline): DFQATT, SNEGSKA (reference sequence). The CDR3 DNA reads TGCAGTGCCGCGCCACGGTATGAGCAGTTCTTC. It yields the protein CSAAPRYEQFF.

The rearrangement uses TRBV24-1 and TRBJ2-1, with D possibly called TRBD1 or TRBD2 (5 bases each). Trimming took 4 bases from V and 3 from J, leaving 15 bases between them. CDR3 length: 16 residues. Germline V gene lookup returns CDR1 KGHDR and CDR2 SFDVKD. In nucleotides, the CDR3 is TGTGCCACCAGTGACCCTGGTTTGAGGGGCTACAATGAGCAGTTCTTC. Residues: CATSDPGLRGYNEQFF.

CDR3 coding DNA: TGTGCCAGCAGTTTGCTTAGGCAATACCAAGAGACCCAGTACTTC. This encodes CASSLLRQYQETQYF. The chain links TRBV28 to TRBJ2-5, with no clear D. CDR1 and CDR2 from the germline V gene are MDHEN and SYDVKM. The CDR3 is made up of 15 amino acids. V was cut by 3 bases and J by 0 bases, with 11 bases left in between.